This TCR beta chain was captured in a study of T cell responses to AZD1222 COVID-19 vaccine (dated by TCRdb to the early 2020s). With respect to the entire study: TCR sequencing was performed for 230 to 250 trial participants, of whom around 210 were given two doses of AZD1222 and approximately 25 were given two doses of MenACWY control vaccine. Enrollment into the trials was organized by age into subgroups of 18-55, 56-69 and 70-plus years, and those subgroups contained around 150, 28 and 57 TCR-sequenced participants, respectively. Broad study findings and their caveats: No day 14 peak-response samples were available, so repertoires were characterized only after the peak T cell response. The vaccine-associated CD4 TCRs covered the entire spike protein, and the dominant responses fell in regions 160-218 and 743-854. Reportedly, almost half of the unique spike-specific TCRs recognized epitopes lying outside the regions that are mutated in the B.1.351 and B.1.1.7 variants. Spike-specific TCR breadth and depth rose significantly after two AZD1222 doses compared with day 0 and with MenACWY recipients. Most participants were white British and females outnumbered males, and the authors suggested that clonal diversity may have been underestimated. In the small 56-69-year group, the increase in depth fell short of significance, most likely because of low power. Conclusions about previously exposed vaccinees are limited because only 6 or 7 AZD1222 recipients were SARS-CoV-2 seropositive at baseline.

This clone was counted a single time. Its antigen is currently not known. Base quality data are lacking; no much larger clone is found one base away. Based on the germline V gene, the CDR1 and CDR2 sequences are SGDLS and YYNGEE. Counted from cysteine to phenylalanine, this CDR3 has 15 amino acids. The entry retains the CDR3 DNA only, 45 bases that are in frame from base 1. Trimming leaves V shorter by 0 bases and J shorter by 6 bases, with the junction holding 6 bases beyond the gene matches. The CDR3 regions of human TCRbeta chains were subjected to immunosequencing. Per the authors' processing: TCRs in the repertoires were compared against a reference library of SARS-CoV-2-specific TCRs that had been generated with the MIRA antigen-specificity platform. Breadth was defined as the fraction of unique TCRs that were SARS-CoV-2-associated. Depth was defined as the fraction of total T cells that were SARS-CoV-2-associated. Using the MIRA data, every spike-specific TCR was mapped to the spike region that the TCR reacted to and assigned to either a CD4 or a CD8 class. Log10-transformed breadth and depth values were compared by one-way ANOVA with Sidak's multiple comparisons tests. In its TCRdb copy, this immuneACCESS table keeps in-frame sequences only and misses some clones. Where compared with another copy, unresolved V genes explain less than half of these, and the others have no known cause. V and J calls and clone size are given by that table; D and trimming were obtained from the DNA. A total of 130,000 to 150,000 clones appear in this sample, 86% of them only once. About 4.9% of the sample comes from the top ten.

The time point tag for this specimen amounts to: about 28 days (+/-7) after the second vaccine dose. AZD1222 recipients given second doses at about 4 weeks or at about 12 weeks were pooled, since spike-specific TCR depth and breadth were not found to differ between the two schedules. Samples from vaccinated people were obtained from the UK trials COV001 and COV002, which included a single-blind randomized controlled phase 2/3 trial of AZD1222 (ChAdOx1 nCoV-19) in healthy adults. For TCRbeta chain sequencing, PBMC samples from trial participants were taken at day 0 and at day 28 after the second dose.

Sequences were derived from peripheral blood, sampled 28 days after the second AZD1222 dose. The chain links TRBV9 with TRBJ2-1, with 7 bases in between that match TRBD2. The TCR comes from an adult who received the AZD1222 COVID-19 vaccine. The DNA is TGTGCCAGCAGCGTAGGGCCCAGCGGGACCAATGAGCAGTTCTTC. This gives the protein CASSVGPSGTNEQFF. Outside the CDR3, residues come from the reference TRBV9 and TRBJ2-1 proteins, so the full variable domain is: DSGVTQTPKHLITATGQRVTLRCSPRSGDLSVYWYQQSLDQGLQFLIQYYNGEERAKGNILERFSAQQFPDLHSELNLSSLELGDSALYFCASSVGPSGTNEQFFGPGTRLTVL.